This record covers a single T cell receptor beta chain. What it binds is not known. Data came from immunoSEQ multiplex PCR; TCRdb stores just in-frame clones and leaves some out. The profile shows about 2.4 million clones, 90% to 95% of them singletons. V lost 1 base and J 0 bases, leaving 10 bases between the germline ends. The CDR3 covers 16 residues. Germline CDR1 SGHAT, CDR2 FQNNGV. The record originates from a study of shared clonotypes between healthy human individuals. Whole-study findings and limits: A few donors held about 4.5% of naive CD4 clonotypes in common. Naive subsets usually exceeded memory subsets in estimated richness.

The material sequenced was naive CD4+ T cells from PBMCs. Indicated subset: CD45RA+ positively selected. This sequence was found in a man between 18 and 29 years old in good health. Some clones in this sample may be carry-over from other donors' samples. The gene calls are TRBV11-2 and TRBJ2-1; a weak D match, TRBD1 (5 bases). In DNA form, the CDR3 reads TGTGCCAGCAGCTTAGTTAAAGGGGCCTCCTACAATGAGCAGTTCTTC. Translating it yields CASSLVKGASYNEQFF.